The 10 T cell receptor beta chains presented below share a single source sample, sequenced in a study of cytomegalovirus exposure and HLA in healthy donors. Primers: 60 Vbeta forward and 13 Jbeta reverse. Method: immunoSEQ multiplex PCR; TCRdb's copy keeps in-frame clones and lacks some. The profile covers about 96,000 clones, with 65% to 85% appearing a single time and 14% taken by the ten largest. The sequenced sample consisted of PBMCs. These receptors were obtained from a woman in her 70s in good health and CMV-seropositive.

This sequence joins TRBV13 and TRBJ1-5; TRBD1 might be the D (5 bases). Trimming removed 3 bases at V and 3 bases at J, with 6 bases between. Germline V lookup: CDR1 PRHDT, CDR2 FYEKMQ (reference sequence). The CDR3 has 13 amino acids. The CDR3: CASSLGPNQPQHF. The DNA for the CDR3 is TGTGCCAGCAGCTTGGGGCCCAATCAGCCCCAGCATTTT.

V usage is TRBV4-3 and J usage is TRBJ2-1; TRBD2 aligns across 7 bases. The CDR3 totals 15 residues. Germline V CDR1 and CDR2: LGHNA, YSLEER. V shed 1 base, J shed 7 bases, and the junction held 7 bases outside the gene matches. The CDR3 sequence: CASSQGSGGWNEQFF. The CDR3 DNA reads as TGCGCCAGCAGCCAAGGATCGGGGGGATGGAATGAGCAGTTCTTC.

A remark on this clone: The same CDR3 also results from other DNA sequences found in this sample. The chain joins TRBV7-2 to TRBJ2-6, with D possibly matching TRBD1 (5 bases). V lost 6 bases to trimming and J lost 0 bases, with 9 bases between them. Per the germline V gene, CDR1 is SGHTA and CDR2 is FQGNSA. The CDR3 extends over 15 amino acids. The CDR3 is CASSWGRSGANVLTF. The CDR3 nucleotides read TGTGCCAGCAGTTGGGGCCGCTCTGGGGCCAACGTCCTGACTTTC.

CDR3 nucleotide sequence: TGTGCCAGCAGCTTAGGGAGAAGCGAGCAGTACTTC. Protein sequence: CASSLGRSEQYF. The genes are TRBV7-3 and TRBJ2-7, with D maybe TRBD2 (5 bases). Trimming left V 2 bases short and J 6 bases short, with 8 bases between. The CDR3 loop spans 12 amino acids. Germline lookup yields CDR1 SGHTA and CDR2 FQGTGA.

This clone was detected once. CDR3 nucleotides: TGTGCCAGCAGCTTAGAGGGGGGGGAGACCCAGTACTTC. It specifies CASSLEGGETQYF. V gene TRBV7-9 combines with J gene TRBJ2-5; maybe TRBD2 (7 bases). The CDR3 runs to 13 residues. With 1 base removed from V and 5 bases from J, the gap between germline ends came to 8 bases. Germline CDR1 and CDR2: SEHNR and FQNEAQ (reference sequence).

The CDR3 reads CASSPPRTRLNEKLFF. CDR3 DNA: TGTGCCAGCAGCCCTCCTAGGACACGGCTTAATGAAAAACTGTTTTTT. The rearrangement joins TRBV4-2 to TRBJ1-4; weak D call: TRBD1 (5 bases). CDR1 is LGHNA and CDR2 is YNFKEQ in the germline V gene. The CDR3 covers 16 residues. V gave up 4 bases and J gave up 4 bases, with 16 bases separating them.

The V and J genes are TRBV6-5 and TRBJ1-6, with TRBD1 as a possible D gene (5 bases). This CDR3 contains 12 residues. The germline CDR1 and CDR2 sequences are MNHEY and SVGAGI. V was trimmed by 6 bases and J by 12 bases, leaving 12 bases between them. DNA for the CDR3: TGTGCCAGCAGGGGGACTTCTAAACCCCTCCACTTT. Amino acid sequence: CASRGTSKPLHF.

This clone was seen a few times. This chain connects TRBV5-8 to TRBJ1-1; a possible D gene is TRBD1 (5 bases). There are 14 residues in the CDR3. Germline V lookup: CDR1 SGHTS, CDR2 YDEGEE. With 3 bases removed from V and 2 bases from J, the gap between germline ends came to 11 bases. DNA for the CDR3: TGTGCCAGCAGCTGGGGCAGGCTTAACACTGAAGCTTTCTTT. As protein: CASSWGRLNTEAFF.

This clone was seen only a few times. This rearrangement joins TRBV19 to TRBJ2-7; D is uncertain. The CDR3 spans 15 residues. With 1 base removed from V and 5 bases from J, the gap between germline ends came to 15 bases. Germline V lookup: CDR1 LNHDA, CDR2 SQIVND (reference sequence). The CDR3 DNA is TGTGCCAGTAGTATAGCGTCGACCGCAGGCCACGAGCAGTACTTC. This sequence encodes CASSIASTAGHEQYF.

The V and J genes are TRBV28 and TRBJ2-5; possible D gene TRBD2, 5 bases. The J call could be wrong; TRBJ2-7 is a better fit for the DNA end. Germline CDR1 is MDHEN and CDR2 is SYDVKM. This CDR3 region has 13 residues. This chain's CDR3 is CASMRGIAYEQYF. DNA of the CDR3: TGTGCCAGCATGCGAGGGATCGCCTACGAGCAGTACTTC.